These T cell receptor beta chains were read from a single sample in a study of blood T cell repertoires in COVID-19. Method: immunoSEQ multiplex PCR; TCRdb's copy keeps in-frame clones and lacks some. The sample shows hundreds of thousands of clones, under 90% of them seen only once. Sample: PBMCs or T cells enriched from blood (not recorded which). These receptors all stem from a man aged 60 to 75 who had recovered from COVID-19. Both conserved end residues are part of each CDR3. The D gene is left open where the match is weak. Some rows have no size entry. The others give once, few or many, or a class for an expanded clone.

CDR3: CASSQVGPSFLIYNEQFF; DNA: TGTGCCAGCAGCCAAGTAGGTCCTAGCTTCTTAATCTACAATGAGCAGTTCTTC; J: TRBJ2-1; size: NA; V: TRBV3-1/TRBV3-2; D: NA
CDR3: CASSLRGRVDYNEQFF; DNA: TGTGCCAGCAGTCTGCGGGGGCGGGTGGACTACAATGAGCAGTTCTTC; J: TRBJ2-1; size: NA; V: TRBV27; D: NA
CDR3: CASSPSSYEQYF; DNA: TGTGCCAGCTCCCCCTCCTCCTACGAGCAGTACTTC; J: TRBJ2-7; size: NA; V: TRBV28; D: NA
CDR3: CASRVNPGQGYNEQFF; DNA: TGTGCCAGCAGGGTCAACCCGGGACAGGGCTACAATGAGCAGTTCTTC; J: TRBJ2-1; size: NA; V: TRBV5-5; D: TRBD1
CDR3: CASSPNKGGATEAFF; DNA: TGTGCCAGCTCACCAAATAAGGGGGGGGCCACTGAAGCTTTCTTT; J: TRBJ1-1; size: NA; V: TRBV18; D: NA
CDR3: CASSPDSSGNTIYF; DNA: TGCGCCAGCAGCCCGGACAGCTCTGGAAACACCATATATTTT; J: TRBJ1-3; size: few; V: TRBV5-1; D: NA
CDR3: CASSEQGSSYNSPLHF; DNA: TGTGCCAGCAGTGAACAGGGGAGCTCCTATAATTCACCCCTCCACTTT; J: TRBJ1-6; size: NA; V: TRBV7-6; D: TRBD1
CDR3: CASSQDRLATGEQYF; DNA: TGTGCCAGCAGCCAAGATAGGCTAGCAACGGGAGAGCAGTACTTC; J: TRBJ2-7; size: NA; V: TRBV14; D: NA
CDR3: CASSHGGTSVNIQYF; DNA: TGTGCCAGCAGTCACGGGGGGACCTCGGTAAACATTCAGTACTTC; J: TRBJ2-4; size: once; V: TRBV25-1; D: TRBD2
CDR3: CASSPNPQGANYGYTF; DNA: TGTGCCAGCAGCCCCAACCCACAGGGGGCTAACTATGGCTACACCTTC; J: TRBJ1-2; size: NA; V: TRBV7-9; D: TRBD1
CDR3: CASSENTGGFGYTF; DNA: TGTGCCAGCAGTGAAAATACAGGGGGCTTTGGCTACACCTTC; J: TRBJ1-2; size: once; V: TRBV6-1; D: TRBD1
CDR3: CASTSAGRDGYTF; DNA: TGTGCCAGTACCTCGGCGGGGAGAGATGGCTACACCTTC; J: TRBJ1-2; size: NA; V: TRBV19; D: NA
CDR3: CASSLGQGAVTGELFF; DNA: TGTGCCAGCTCACTTGGACAGGGGGCGGTCACCGGGGAGCTGTTTTTT; J: TRBJ2-2; size: NA; V: TRBV18; D: TRBD1
CDR3: CASSHRTGTTVTDTQYF; DNA: TGCGCCAGCAGCCACAGAACCGGGACTACCGTCACAGATACGCAGTATTTT; J: TRBJ2-3; size: NA; V: TRBV4-1; D: TRBD2
CDR3: CASSLGGPVTDTQYF; DNA: TGCGCCAGCAGCTTGGGGGGGCCGGTCACAGATACGCAGTATTTT; J: TRBJ2-3; size: NA; V: TRBV5-1; D: NA
CDR3: CASSLAGGGSPLHF; DNA: TGTGCCAGCAGCTTGGCAGGGGGCGGTTCACCCCTCCACTTT; J: TRBJ1-6; size: NA; V: TRBV5-4; D: TRBD1
CDR3: CASSPGTGSNQPQHF; DNA: TGTGCCAGCTCACCGGGGACAGGGAGCAATCAGCCCCAGCATTTT; J: TRBJ1-5; size: NA; V: TRBV18; D: TRBD1
CDR3: CASSVGDRDYNEQFF; DNA: TGTGCCAGCAGCGTAGGAGACAGGGATTACAATGAGCAGTTCTTC; J: TRBJ2-1; size: NA; V: TRBV9; D: TRBD1
CDR3: CASTPVGRWVNTEAFF; DNA: TGTGCCAGCACCCCGGTGGGGCGTTGGGTGAACACTGAAGCTTTCTTT; J: TRBJ1-1; size: NA; V: TRBV11-2; D: NA
CDR3: CATSRGGTGDYGYTF; DNA: TGTGCCACCAGCAGAGGTGGGACAGGGGATTATGGCTACACCTTC; J: TRBJ1-2; size: NA; V: TRBV15; D: TRBD1
CDR3: CASSQGQNTGELFF; DNA: TGCGCCAGCAGCCAGGGACAGAACACCGGGGAGCTGTTTTTT; J: TRBJ2-2; size: NA; V: TRBV5-1; D: NA
CDR3: CASSLKGYSSYEQYF; DNA: TGTGCCAGCAGCTTGAAGGGGTATAGTTCCTACGAGCAGTACTTC; J: TRBJ2-7; size: NA; V: TRBV5-8; D: NA
CDR3: CASTLRQGNQPQHF; DNA: TGTGCCAGCACTCTAAGACAGGGGAATCAGCCCCAGCATTTT; J: TRBJ1-5; size: NA; V: TRBV5-8; D: TRBD1
CDR3: CASSPRSGRAGETQYF; DNA: TGTGCCAGCAGCCCCCGGAGCGGGAGGGCCGGAGAGACCCAGTACTTC; J: TRBJ2-5; size: NA; V: TRBV7-3; D: TRBD2
CDR3: CSASGDRKEAFF; DNA: TGCAGTGCTAGTGGGGACAGAAAGGAAGCTTTCTTT; J: TRBJ1-1; size: NA; V: TRBV20-1; D: TRBD1
CDR3: CASSQTYGVGSSSYNEQFF; DNA: TGCGCCAGCAGCCAAACTTACGGGGTGGGGTCGAGCTCCTACAATGAGCAGTTCTTC; J: TRBJ2-1; size: NA; V: TRBV5-1; D: NA
CDR3: CAISDLAGSDTQYF; DNA: TGTGCCATCAGTGACCTAGCGGGGTCGGATACGCAGTATTTT; J: TRBJ2-3; size: NA; V: TRBV10-3; D: TRBD2
CDR3: CASSVEPQGTGTDTQYF; DNA: TGTGCCAGCAGCGTAGAACCCCAGGGGACAGGCACAGATACGCAGTATTTT; J: TRBJ2-3; size: once; V: TRBV9; D: TRBD1
CDR3: CASSFLLDYNEQFF; DNA: TGTGCCAGCAGCTTCCTACTAGATTACAATGAGCAGTTCTTC; J: TRBJ2-1; size: NA; V: TRBV7-9; D: NA